The 2 T cell receptor beta chains in this list originate from one sample, sequenced in a study of blood T cells in healthy people across ages. The use of a sample-barcoded 5' primer and a J-beta primer mix characterized a second PCR of 7 to 11 cycles. Each CDR3 protein gets one entry after TCRdb re-called the 5' RACE reads with MiXCR. This table holds over 1,200,000 distinct CDR3 sequences, approximately 59% found once. Sequences were obtained from blood. All receptors derive from a man younger than 35 in good health.

The rearrangement joins TRBV29-1 to TRBJ2-4; 9 nucleotides align to TRBD1. TRBJ2-7 explains the end of the DNA better; the J call may be wrong. This CDR3 spans 17 amino acids. From germline, CDR1 is SQVTM and CDR2 ANQGSEA. The CDR3 DNA reads as TGCAGCGTTGGGGGCTTTGCGTTGGACAGGGGTTCCTACGAGCAGTACTTC. Its protein is CSVGGFALDRGSYEQYF.

Only a few counts were recorded for this clonotype. For the CDR3, the DNA is TGTGCCAGCAGCCAACCCGGACGCGGTGGAACGCAGTATTTT. It codes for CASSQPGRGGTQYF. The chain recombines TRBV4-2 with TRBJ2-3; no clear D. The germline V gene has CDR1 LGHNA and CDR2 YNFKEQ. V lost 2 bases and J lost 9, with 15 bases in between. The CDR3 sequence is 14 residues long.